This TCR beta chain was captured by sequencing in a study of T-cell memory formation after mild COVID-19. Using constant-segment primers, 5'RACE produced TCR alpha and TCR beta cDNA libraries carrying sample barcodes and UMIs. MiXCR, run by TCRdb on the 5' RACE reads, gives a single entry per CDR3 protein. The sample gives 380,000 or so distinct CDR3 sequences, around 14% of which show up once; approximately 20% is in the top ten. The junction had 5 bases not matched to a gene; V was cut back by 3 bases and J by 6 bases. This CDR3 is 15 amino acids long. Germline lookup yields CDR1 SGHVS and CDR2 FQNEAQ. This clonotype was seen a few times.

J is TRBJ1-6 and V is TRBV7-8, with 7 bases fitting TRBD1. The TCR originated in a man aged 18-30 years who had mild COVID-19 (a few samples of this study predate the infection). Cell type and time point are not known. Sequenced: PBMCs or a T cell subset sorted from them (not recorded which). CDR3 loop: CASSLGQSRNSPLHF. The DNA of the CDR3 is TGTGCCAGCAGCTTGGGACAGTCCCGTAATTCACCCCTCCACTTT.